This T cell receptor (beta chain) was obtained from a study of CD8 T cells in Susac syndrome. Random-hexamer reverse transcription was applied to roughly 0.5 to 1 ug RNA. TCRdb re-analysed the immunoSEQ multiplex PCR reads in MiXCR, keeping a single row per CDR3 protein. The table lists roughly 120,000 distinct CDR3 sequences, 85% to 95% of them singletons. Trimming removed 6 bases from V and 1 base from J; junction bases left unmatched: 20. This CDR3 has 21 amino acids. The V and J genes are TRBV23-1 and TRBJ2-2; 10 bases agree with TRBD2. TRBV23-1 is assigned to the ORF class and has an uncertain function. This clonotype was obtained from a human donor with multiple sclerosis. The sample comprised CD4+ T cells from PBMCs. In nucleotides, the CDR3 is TGCGCCAGCAGGCCGATCTTACCCAGCGGGGGGGTTTTTTTGAACACCGGGGAGCTGTTTTTT. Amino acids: CASRPILPSGGVFLNTGELFF.